This is a list of T cell receptor beta chains from one sample in a study of CD8+ T cells in alopecia areata. TCRdb's copy holds only in-frame clones and misses some; the assay was immunoSEQ multiplex PCR. The table lists approximately 170,000 clones, less than 80% of them singletons. The specimen comprised CD4+ T cells sorted from blood, sampled at week 24, from a patient treated with tofacitinib. The receptors here all came from a human donor with alopecia areata. The CDR3 runs from the conserved cysteine through the conserved F or W. Fields, in order: V gene, clone size, D gene, J gene, CDR3 DNA, CDR3 protein. The D gene is left open where the match is weak. Part of the rows lack a size; the others show once, few, many or a class for expanded clones.

TRBV5-6,.,.,TRBJ1-2,TGTGCCAGCAGCTTGTACCAGGGGTTTTTAGATGGCTACACCTTC,CASSLYQGFLDGYTF
TRBV30,few,.,TRBJ2-7,TGTGCCTGGAGCGTAAACGAGCAGTACTTC,CAWSVNEQYF
TRBV29-1,.,.,TRBJ1-2,TGCAGCGTTGAAGGAGGGGGAATGAACTATGGCTACACCTTC,CSVEGGGMNYGYTF
TRBV10-3,.,TRBD2,TRBJ2-6,TGTGCCATCAGGAAAGAACTAGCGGCTGGGGCCAACGTCCTGACTTTC,CAIRKELAAGANVLTF
TRBV15,once,TRBD2,TRBJ2-5,TGTGCCACCAGCAGAGATGGGACTAGCGGGGCGGAGACCCAGTACTTC,CATSRDGTSGAETQYF
TRBV19,.,.,TRBJ1-2,TGTGCCAGTAGGAAGACGGACCTAAACTATGGCTACACCTTC,CASRKTDLNYGYTF
TRBV28,.,TRBD1,TRBJ1-2,TGTGCCAGCAGTCCACCGGGACAGGGGTATGGCTACACCTTC,CASSPPGQGYGYTF
TRBV27,.,TRBD1,TRBJ1-6,TGTGCCAGCAGTTTCACCGGCGTGCGGGCAGGGGGTTCACCCCTCCACTTT,CASSFTGVRAGGSPLHF
TRBV4-2,.,.,TRBJ1-4,TGTGCCAGCAGCCAAGGACAGAATAATGAAAAACTGTTTTTT,CASSQGQNNEKLFF
TRBV30,.,.,TRBJ1-3,TGTGCCTGGGCGTCTTCCTCTGGAAACACCATATATTTT,CAWASSSGNTIYF
TRBV25-1,once,TRBD1,TRBJ2-7,TGTGCCAGCAGCGACAGGGTCTGGGAGCAGTACTTC,CASSDRVWEQYF
TRBV29-1,.,.,TRBJ1-3,TGCAGCGTTGCGGAGCAGGGTGGAAACACCATATATTTT,CSVAEQGGNTIYF
TRBV5-1,.,.,TRBJ1-6,TGCGCCAGCAGCTCTGGACAGAGTACAAATTCACCCCTCCACTTT,CASSSGQSTNSPLHF